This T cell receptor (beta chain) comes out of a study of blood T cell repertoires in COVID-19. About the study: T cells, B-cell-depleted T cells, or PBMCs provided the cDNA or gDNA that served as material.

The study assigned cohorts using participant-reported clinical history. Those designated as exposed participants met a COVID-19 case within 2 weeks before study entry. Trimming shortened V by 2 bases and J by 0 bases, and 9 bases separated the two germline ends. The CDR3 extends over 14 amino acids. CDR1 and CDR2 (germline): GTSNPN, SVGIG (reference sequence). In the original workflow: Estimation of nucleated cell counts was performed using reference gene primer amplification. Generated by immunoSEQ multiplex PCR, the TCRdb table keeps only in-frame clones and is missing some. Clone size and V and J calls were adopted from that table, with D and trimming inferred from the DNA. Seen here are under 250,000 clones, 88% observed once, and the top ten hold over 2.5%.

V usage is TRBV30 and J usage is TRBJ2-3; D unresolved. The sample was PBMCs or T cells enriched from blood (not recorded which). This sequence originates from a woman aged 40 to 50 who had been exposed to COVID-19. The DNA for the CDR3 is TGTGCCTGGAGTACGACGACTAGCACAGATACGCAGTATTTT. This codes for CAWSTTTSTDTQYF.